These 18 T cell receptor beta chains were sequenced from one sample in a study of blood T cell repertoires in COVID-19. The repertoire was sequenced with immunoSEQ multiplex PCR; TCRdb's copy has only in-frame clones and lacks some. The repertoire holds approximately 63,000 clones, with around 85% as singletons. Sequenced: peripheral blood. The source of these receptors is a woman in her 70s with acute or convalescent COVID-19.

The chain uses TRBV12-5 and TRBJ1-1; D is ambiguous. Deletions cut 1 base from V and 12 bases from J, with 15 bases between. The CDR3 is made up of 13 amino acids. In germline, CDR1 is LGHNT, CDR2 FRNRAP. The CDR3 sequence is CASGLEPGLATFF. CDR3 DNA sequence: TGTGCTAGTGGTTTGGAACCGGGTCTAGCGACTTTCTTT.

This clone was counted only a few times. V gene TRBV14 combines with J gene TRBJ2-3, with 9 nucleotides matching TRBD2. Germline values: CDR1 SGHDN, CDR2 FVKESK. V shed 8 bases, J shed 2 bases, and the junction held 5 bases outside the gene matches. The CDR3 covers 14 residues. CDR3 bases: TGTGCCAGCGGTGAGCGGGGGGCCACAGATACGCAGTATTTT. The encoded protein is CASGERGATDTQYF.

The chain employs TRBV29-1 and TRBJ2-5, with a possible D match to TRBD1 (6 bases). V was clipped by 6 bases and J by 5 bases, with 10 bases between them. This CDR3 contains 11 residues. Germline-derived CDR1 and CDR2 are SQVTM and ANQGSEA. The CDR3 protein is CSVDRTETQYF. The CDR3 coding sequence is TGCAGCGTCGACAGGACGGAGACCCAGTACTTC.

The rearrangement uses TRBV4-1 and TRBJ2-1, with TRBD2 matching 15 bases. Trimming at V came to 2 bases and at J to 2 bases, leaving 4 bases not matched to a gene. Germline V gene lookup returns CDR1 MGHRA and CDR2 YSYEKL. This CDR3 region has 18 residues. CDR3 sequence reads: CASSQRGLAGGTYNEQFF. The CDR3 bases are TGCGCCAGCAGCCAACGGGGACTAGCGGGGGGAACCTACAATGAGCAGTTCTTC.

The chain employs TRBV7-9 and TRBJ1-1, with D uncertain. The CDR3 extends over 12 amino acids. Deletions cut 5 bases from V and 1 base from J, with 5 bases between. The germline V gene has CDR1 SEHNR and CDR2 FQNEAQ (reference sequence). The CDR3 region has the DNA TGTGCCAGCAGCCCGAGGAACACTGAAGCTTTCTTT. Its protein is CASSPRNTEAFF.

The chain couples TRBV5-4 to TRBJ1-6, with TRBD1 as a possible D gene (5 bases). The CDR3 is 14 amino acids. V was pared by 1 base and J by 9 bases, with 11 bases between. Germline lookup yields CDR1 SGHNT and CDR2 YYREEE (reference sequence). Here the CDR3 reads CASSLTVGGSPLHF. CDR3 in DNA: TGTGCCAGCAGCTTGACAGTGGGGGGTTCACCCCTCCACTTT.

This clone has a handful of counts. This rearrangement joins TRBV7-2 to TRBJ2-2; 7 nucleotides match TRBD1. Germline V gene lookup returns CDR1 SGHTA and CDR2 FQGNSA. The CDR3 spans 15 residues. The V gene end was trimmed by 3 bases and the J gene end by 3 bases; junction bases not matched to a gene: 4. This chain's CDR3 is CASSFRDSDTGELFF. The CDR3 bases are TGTGCCAGCAGCTTCCGGGACAGTGACACCGGGGAGCTGTTTTTT.

Here the CDR3 DNA reads TGTGCCAGCAGCTTTATGGAGTCGAACACCGGGGAGCTGTTTTTT. Its protein is CASSFMESNTGELFF. The chain has TRBV11-2 and TRBJ2-2, with no clear D. CDR3 length: 15 residues. Trimming shortened V by 3 bases and J by 0 bases, and 8 bases separated the two germline ends. Looked up from germline, CDR1 is SGHAT and CDR2 is FQNNGV.

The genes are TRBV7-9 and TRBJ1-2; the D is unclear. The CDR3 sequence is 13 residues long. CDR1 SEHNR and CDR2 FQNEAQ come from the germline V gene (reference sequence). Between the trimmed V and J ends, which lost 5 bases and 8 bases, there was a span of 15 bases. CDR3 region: CASSLEWEKGYTF. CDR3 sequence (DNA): TGTGCCAGCAGCCTAGAATGGGAGAAGGGCTACACCTTC.

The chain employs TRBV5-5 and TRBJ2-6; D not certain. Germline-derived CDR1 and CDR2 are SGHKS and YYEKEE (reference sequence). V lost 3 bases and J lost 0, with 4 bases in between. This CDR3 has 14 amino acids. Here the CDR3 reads CASSSSSGANVLTF. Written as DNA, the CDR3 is TGTGCCAGCAGCTCGAGCTCTGGGGCCAACGTCCTGACTTTC. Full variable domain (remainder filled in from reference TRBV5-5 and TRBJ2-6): DAGVTQSPTHLIKTRGQQVTLRCSPISGHKSVSWYQQVLGQGPQFIFQYYEKEERGRGNFPDRFSARQFPNYSSELNVNALLLGDSALYLCASSSSSGANVLTFGAGSRLTVL.

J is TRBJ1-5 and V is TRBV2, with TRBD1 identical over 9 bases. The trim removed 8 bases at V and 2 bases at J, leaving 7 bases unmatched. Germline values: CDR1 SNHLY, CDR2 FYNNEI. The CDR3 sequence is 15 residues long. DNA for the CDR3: TGTGCCAGCGGCTGGGACAGGGATGGCAATCAGCCCCAGCATTTT. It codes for CASGWDRDGNQPQHF. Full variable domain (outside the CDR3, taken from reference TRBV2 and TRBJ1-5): EPEVTQTPSHQVTQMGQEVILRCVPISNHLYFYWYRQILGQKVEFLVSFYNNEISEKSEIFDDQFSVERPDGSNFTLKIRSTKLEDSAMYFCASGWDRDGNQPQHFGDGTRLSIL.

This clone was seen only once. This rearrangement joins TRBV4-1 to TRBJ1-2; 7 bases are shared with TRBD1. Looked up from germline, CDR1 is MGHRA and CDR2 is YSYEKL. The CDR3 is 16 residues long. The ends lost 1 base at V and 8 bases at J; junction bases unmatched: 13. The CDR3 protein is CASSQGQDRVLMGYTF. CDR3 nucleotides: TGCGCCAGCAGCCAAGGTCAAGACAGGGTTTTGATGGGCTACACCTTC.

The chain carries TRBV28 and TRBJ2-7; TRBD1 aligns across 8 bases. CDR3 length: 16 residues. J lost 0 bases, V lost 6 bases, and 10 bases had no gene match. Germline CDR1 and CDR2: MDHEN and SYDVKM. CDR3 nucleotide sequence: TGTGCCAGCAGAATCGCTTCAGGGGGCACCTCCTACGAGCAGTACTTC. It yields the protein CASRIASGGTSYEQYF.

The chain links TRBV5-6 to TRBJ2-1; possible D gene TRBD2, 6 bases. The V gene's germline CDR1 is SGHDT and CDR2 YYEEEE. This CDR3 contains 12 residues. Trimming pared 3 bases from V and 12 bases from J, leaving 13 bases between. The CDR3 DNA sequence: TGTGCCAGCAGCTGGGAGGCCCGGGGGCAGTTCTTC. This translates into CASSWEARGQFF.

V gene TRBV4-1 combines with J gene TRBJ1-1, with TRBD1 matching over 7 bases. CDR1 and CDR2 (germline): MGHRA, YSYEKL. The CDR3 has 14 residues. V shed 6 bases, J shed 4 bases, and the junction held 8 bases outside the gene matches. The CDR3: CASSDRAKGTEAFF. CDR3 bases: TGCGCCAGCAGTGACAGGGCAAAGGGCACTGAAGCTTTCTTT.

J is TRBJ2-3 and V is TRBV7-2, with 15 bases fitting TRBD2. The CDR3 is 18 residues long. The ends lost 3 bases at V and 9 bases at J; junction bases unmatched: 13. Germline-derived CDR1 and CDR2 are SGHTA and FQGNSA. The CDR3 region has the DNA TGTGCCAGCAGCTTCGCCGGGACTAGCGGGGGGCCTGATATAACGCAGTATTTT. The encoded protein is CASSFAGTSGGPDITQYF.

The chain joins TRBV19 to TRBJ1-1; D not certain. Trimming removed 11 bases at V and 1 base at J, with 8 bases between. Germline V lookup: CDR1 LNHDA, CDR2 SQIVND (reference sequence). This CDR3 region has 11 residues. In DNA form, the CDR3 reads TGTGCCCGCGGGAAGAACACTGAAGCTTTCTTT. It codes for CARGKNTEAFF.

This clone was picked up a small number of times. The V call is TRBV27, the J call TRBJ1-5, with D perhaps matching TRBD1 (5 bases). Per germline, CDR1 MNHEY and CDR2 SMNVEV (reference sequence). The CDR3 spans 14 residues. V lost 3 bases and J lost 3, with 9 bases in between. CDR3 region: CASSFRGYNQPQHF. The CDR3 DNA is TGTGCCAGCAGTTTTAGGGGCTACAATCAGCCCCAGCATTTT.